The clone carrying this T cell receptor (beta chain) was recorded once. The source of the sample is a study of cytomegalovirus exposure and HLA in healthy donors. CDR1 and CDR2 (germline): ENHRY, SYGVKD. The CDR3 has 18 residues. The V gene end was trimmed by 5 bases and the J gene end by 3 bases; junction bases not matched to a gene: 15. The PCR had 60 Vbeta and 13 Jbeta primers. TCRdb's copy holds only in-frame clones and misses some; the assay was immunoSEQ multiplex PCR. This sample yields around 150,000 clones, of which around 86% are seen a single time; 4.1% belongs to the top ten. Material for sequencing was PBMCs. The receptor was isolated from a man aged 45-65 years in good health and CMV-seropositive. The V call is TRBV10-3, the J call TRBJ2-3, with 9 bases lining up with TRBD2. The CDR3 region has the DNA TGTGCCATCAGTCGTACCTCACTAGCGGGCGTCGGAACAGATACGCAGTATTTT. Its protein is CAISRTSLAGVGTDTQYF.